This T cell receptor beta chain was profiled in a study of T-cell memory formation after mild COVID-19. Study-level points and caveats: Day 15 to 85 contracting clones showed balanced CD4/CD8; day 15 to 37 expanders favored CD4+. Pre-infection memory harbored some responding clones, suggesting cross-reactive memory joined. Mainly CM and EM harbored the contracting CD4+ clones; mainly EMRA harbored the CD8+ ones.

This clonotype was seen at least ten times. Antigen specificity is unknown. Amplification by 5'RACE using constant-segment primers produced TCR alpha and TCR beta cDNA libraries that carried sample barcodes and UMIs. TCRdb recomputed calls from the 5' RACE reads with MiXCR, one row per CDR3 protein. Among roughly 62,000 distinct CDR3 sequences listed, about a tenth were seen once. J gave up 1 base and V 2 bases, and 10 bases lay outside the gene matches. The germline V gene encodes CDR1 LGHNA and CDR2 YNFKEQ. The CDR3 is 17 residues long. This TCR was sampled from a man aged 18 to 30 who had mild COVID-19 (a few samples of this study predate the infection). Cell type and time point are not known. The chain carries TRBV4-2 and TRBJ2-5; 7 bases agree with TRBD2. The sequenced sample was PBMCs or a T cell subset sorted from them (not recorded which). The CDR3 nucleotides are TGTGCCAGCAGCCAACGCCCGACTAGCAAGGTCCAAGAGACCCAGTACTTC. It yields the protein CASSQRPTSKVQETQYF.